This TCR beta chain was identified in a study of cytomegalovirus exposure and HLA in healthy donors. Findings and limits, study-wide: Rare TCR sequences dominated, though some public TCRs recurred in many donors. 150 or so TCR beta chains were listed as cytomegalovirus-associated. The classifier reportedly diagnosed cytomegalovirus status with high specificity and sensitivity.

CDR3 length: 15 residues. Germline lookup yields CDR1 SGHRS and CDR2 YFSETQ. V dropped 4 bases and J dropped 3; count of bases not matched to a gene: 6. The PCR employed 60 Vbeta primers together with 13 Jbeta primers. Generated by immunoSEQ multiplex PCR, the TCRdb table keeps only in-frame clones and is missing some. The data hold some 150,000 clones, with roughly four fifths observed a single time. This clone appeared a few times. The antigen remains unidentified. This TCR was sampled from a man between 18 and 35 years old in good health and CMV-seropositive. The chain has TRBV5-1 and TRBJ2-1, with TRBD2 identical over 8 bases. Sequencing used PBMCs. The CDR3: CASSPGLAFYNEQFF. CDR3 sequence (DNA): TGCGCCAGCAGCCCCGGACTAGCATTCTACAATGAGCAGTTCTTC.